This T cell receptor beta chain emerged from a study of T cells in Graves' hyperthyroidism and ophthalmopathy. Amplification targeted TCR beta CDR3 regions from RNA transcripts. During a first-round RT-PCR of the TCR CDR3, the HTBI primer set was used. TCRdb itself ran the multiplex PCR reads through MiXCR, one entry per CDR3 protein. Among 700,000 to 850,000 distinct CDR3 sequences, approximately 40% were seen once, and the ten largest hold less than 35%. Germline V gene data show CDR1 as SGHVS and CDR2 as FQNEAQ. V lost 1 base, J lost 0 bases, and 4 bases lay in between. CDR3 size: 14 residues. Over 18 months, lack of ophthalmopathy progression marked Graves' hyperthyroidism as stable. Clinicians diagnosed patients from clinical symptoms, serum thyroxine and TRAb, thyroid ultrasound and orbital computed tomography. Points on this clonotype: The target antigen is unknown.

Findings and limits, study-wide: Blood shared most expanded thyroid clonotypes above 0.001. Using 13 V-J features, a model discriminated ophthalmopathy from stable hyperthyroidism.

This receptor was identified in a woman between 35 and 50 years old with Graves' hyperthyroidism. Material: blood. The V gene is TRBV7-8, the J gene TRBJ1-5; D is uncertain. CDR3 DNA: TGTGCCAGCAGCTTAGACCTTAGCAATCAGCCCCAGCATTTT. Encoded protein: CASSLDLSNQPQHF.